Listed below are T cell receptor beta chains from one sample, sequenced in a study of post-analysis software for immune sequencing data. Each CDR3 protein is one row after TCRdb ran MiXCR on the PCR reads. The sample lists 600,000 to 700,000 distinct CDR3 sequences, approximately 59% seen once, with around 11% in the top ten. Sequencing was performed on blood. The receptors shown here come from a girl aged 2-10 years with multiple sclerosis. The CDR3 runs from the conserved cysteine through the conserved F or W. A D gene is named only where the DNA matches it firmly. A row's size may be missing; if present it is once, few, many or a size class.

CASSSSSFTDTQYF TGTGCCAGCTCAAGTAGCTCGTTCACAGATACGCAGTATTTT NA TRBJ2-3 TRBV18 NA
CSVVGGSNYGYTF TGCAGCGTTGTAGGCGGTTCTAACTATGGCTACACCTTC NA TRBJ1-2 TRBV29-1 NA
CASSRRRDLGETQYF TGTGCCAGCAGCCGGCGGCGGGATTTGGGCGAGACCCAGTACTTC NA TRBJ2-5 TRBV7-8 NA
CASGQVGTVNEQFF TGCGCCAGCGGCCAAGTTGGGACAGTCAATGAGCAGTTCTTC NA TRBJ2-1 TRBV4-3 TRBD1
CASTDRSSYNEQYF TGTGCCAGCACGGACCGGAGCTCCTACAATGAGCAGTACTTC NA TRBJ2-7 TRBV3-1 NA
CASSLLRSRGLDTEAFF TGTGCCAGCAGCCTCTTAAGGTCCAGGGGGCTGGACACTGAAGCTTTCTTT few TRBJ1-1 TRBV7-9 TRBD1
CASASGTSTYNEQFF TGTGCCAGCGCGTCAGGGACGAGCACCTACAATGAGCAGTTCTTC NA TRBJ2-1 TRBV9 NA
CASSQARQGYTEAFF TGTGCCAGCAGCCAGGCCCGACAGGGATACACTGAAGCTTTCTTT NA TRBJ1-1 TRBV3-1 TRBD1
CASSQRTGESYEQYF TGTGCCAGCAGCCAGAGGACAGGGGAGTCCTACGAGCAGTACTTC NA TRBJ2-7 TRBV7-8 TRBD1
CASSQVTSGGQETQYF TGCGCCAGCAGCCAAGTCACTAGCGGGGGCCAAGAGACCCAGTACTTC NA TRBJ2-5 TRBV4-1 TRBD2
CASSWTPRDTQYF TGTGCCAGCAGTTGGACTCCCCGGGATACGCAGTATTTT NA TRBJ2-3 TRBV12-3/TRBV12-4 NA
CASSPTSGGPYYTDTQYF TGCGCCAGCAGCCCGACTAGCGGGGGGCCATATTACACAGATACGCAGTATTTT NA TRBJ2-3 TRBV10-2 TRBD2
CASSQDKRRGHQPQHF TGTGCCAGCAGCCAAGACAAGCGCAGGGGGCATCAGCCCCAGCATTTT NA TRBJ1-5 TRBV4-2 TRBD1
CASSLPRTSGGALLMQYF TGTGCCAGCAGCCTCCCCCGGACTAGCGGGGGGGCCCTGTTGATGCAGTATTTT NA TRBJ2-3 TRBV7-2 TRBD2
CSVDSRRGDNYGYTF TGCAGCGTTGACTCCCGTCGGGGGGACAACTATGGCTACACCTTC NA TRBJ1-2 TRBV29-1 NA
CASSLLASGSNEQFF TGCGCCAGCAGCTTGCTAGCTAGCGGGAGCAATGAGCAGTTCTTC NA TRBJ2-1 TRBV5-1 TRBD2
CASSEGTGAGNEQFF TGTGCCAGCAGTGAGGGGACAGGGGCCGGCAATGAGCAGTTCTTC NA TRBJ2-1 TRBV2 TRBD1
CAWSTGGASYEQYF TGTGCCTGGAGTACAGGGGGCGCTTCTTACGAGCAGTACTTC NA TRBJ2-7 TRBV30 TRBD1
CASSQVGQGDYNEQFF TGCGCCAGCAGCCAAGTTGGTCAGGGGGATTACAATGAGCAGTTCTTC NA TRBJ2-1 TRBV4-1 TRBD1
CASSPGTGWTDTQYF TGTGCCAGCAGCCCCGGGACAGGGTGGACAGATACGCAGTATTTT few TRBJ2-3 TRBV7-2 TRBD1
CSVEATGFSEQYF TGCAGCGTTGAAGCGACAGGGTTCTCCGAGCAGTACTTC NA TRBJ2-7 TRBV29-1 TRBD1
CASSPRGHQGSPLHF TGTGCCAGCAGCCCCCGGGGTCACCAGGGTTCACCCCTCCACTTT NA TRBJ1-6 TRBV7-2 NA
CSVCESYEQYF TGCAGCGTGTGTGAGTCCTACGAGCAGTACTTC few TRBJ2-7 TRBV29-1 NA
CASSLGPSGSPLHF TGTGCCAGCAGCTTAGGCCCGTCTGGTTCGCCCCTCCACTTT NA TRBJ1-6 TRBV7-2 NA
CASSLRDGAGYTF TGCGCCAGCAGCTTGCGGGACGGCGCCGGCTACACCTTC NA TRBJ1-2 TRBV5-1 NA
CASSLVAGGSTDTQYF TGTGCCAGCAGCTTAGTGGCGGGAGGTAGCACAGATACGCAGTATTTT few TRBJ2-3 TRBV11-2 TRBD2
CATSRVSESTDTQYF TGTGCCACCAGCAGAGTTAGCGAAAGCACAGATACGCAGTATTTT NA TRBJ2-3 TRBV15 NA
CASRGLAGFTRENTQYF TGTGCCAGCAGGGGACTAGCGGGTTTCACTCGCGAAAATACGCAGTATTTT few TRBJ2-3 TRBV7-9 TRBD2
CASTPDVAWVEAFF TGTGCCAGCACCCCCGACGTGGCGTGGGTTGAAGCTTTCTTT few TRBJ1-1 TRBV2 NA
CSVGDVAGLKRTGERFF TGCAGCGTGGGGGATGTAGCGGGGTTAAAACGCACCGGGGAGCGGTTTTTT once TRBJ2-2 TRBV29-1 TRBD2
CASSQESGLATSRADTQYF TGCGCCAGCAGCCAAGAGTCAGGACTAGCGACGAGTAGGGCAGATACGCAGTATTTT NA TRBJ2-3 TRBV4-3 TRBD2
CSVDLGQGDYGYTF TGCAGCGTTGATTTGGGACAGGGAGACTATGGCTACACCTTC NA TRBJ1-2 TRBV29-1 TRBD1
CASSQEGPGTNEQFF TGCGCCAGCAGCCAAGAGGGGCCGGGAACCAATGAGCAGTTCTTC few TRBJ2-1 TRBV4-1 NA
CASSLGGQGVSNGYTF TGTGCCAGCAGCTTAGGAGGACAGGGTGTCTCAAATGGCTACACCTTC NA TRBJ1-2 TRBV7-2 TRBD1
CASSPRGGRGDTQYF TGCGCCAGCAGCCCACGGGGGGGCAGGGGAGATACGCAGTATTTT NA TRBJ2-3 TRBV4-3 TRBD2
CSASRTGNRNYEQYF TGCAGTGCTAGTCGGACAGGGAATCGCAACTACGAGCAGTACTTC few TRBJ2-7 TRBV20-1 TRBD1
CANRRGDSYNEQFF TGTGCCAACCGTCGGGGGGACTCCTACAATGAGCAGTTCTTC NA TRBJ2-1 TRBV2 TRBD2
CASSPQSPRGSTEAFF TGTGCCAGCAGCCCGCAGTCCCCCCGTGGGAGCACTGAAGCTTTCTTT NA TRBJ1-1 TRBV11-2 NA
CAISSGEDQPQHF TGTGCCATTTCCTCGGGGGAGGATCAGCCCCAGCATTTT few TRBJ1-5 TRBV10-3 NA
CSARIVRLAGVYEQYF TGCAGTGCTAGAATAGTCAGGCTAGCGGGAGTCTACGAGCAGTACTTC NA TRBJ2-7 TRBV20-1 TRBD2
CASSPRTGRSGDHGYTF TGTGCCAGCTCACCACGGACAGGGAGGAGTGGGGATCATGGCTACACCTTC NA TRBJ1-2 TRBV18 TRBD1